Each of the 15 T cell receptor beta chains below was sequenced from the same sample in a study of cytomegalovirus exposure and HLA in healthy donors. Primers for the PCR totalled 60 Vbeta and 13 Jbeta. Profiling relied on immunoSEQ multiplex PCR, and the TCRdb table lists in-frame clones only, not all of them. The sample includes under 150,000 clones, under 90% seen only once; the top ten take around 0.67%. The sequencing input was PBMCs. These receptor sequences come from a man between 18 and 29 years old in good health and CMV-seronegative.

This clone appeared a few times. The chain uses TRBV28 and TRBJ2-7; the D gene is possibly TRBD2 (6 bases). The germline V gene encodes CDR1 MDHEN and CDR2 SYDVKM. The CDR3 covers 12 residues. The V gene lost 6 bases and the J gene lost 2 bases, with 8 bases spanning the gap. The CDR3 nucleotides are TGTGCCAGCAGGGAGGGCACCTACGAGCAGTACTTC. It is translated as CASREGTYEQYF.

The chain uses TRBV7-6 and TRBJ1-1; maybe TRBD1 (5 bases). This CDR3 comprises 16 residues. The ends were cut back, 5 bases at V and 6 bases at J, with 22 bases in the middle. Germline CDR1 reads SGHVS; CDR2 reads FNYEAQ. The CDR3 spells CASSPSPWQGGSEAFF. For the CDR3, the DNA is TGTGCCAGCAGCCCTTCCCCTTGGCAGGGTGGGTCTGAAGCTTTCTTT.

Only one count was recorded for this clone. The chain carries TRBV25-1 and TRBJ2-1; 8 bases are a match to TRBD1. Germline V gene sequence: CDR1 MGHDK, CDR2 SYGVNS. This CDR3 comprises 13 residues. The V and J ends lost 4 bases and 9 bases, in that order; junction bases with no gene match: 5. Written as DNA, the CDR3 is TGTGCCAGCAGTGCGACAGGGGCCGGTGAGCAGTTCTTC. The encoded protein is CASSATGAGEQFF.

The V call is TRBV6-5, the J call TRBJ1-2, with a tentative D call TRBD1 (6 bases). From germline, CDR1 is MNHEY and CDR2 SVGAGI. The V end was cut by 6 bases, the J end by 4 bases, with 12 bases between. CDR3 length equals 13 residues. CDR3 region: CASSEGQIYGYTF. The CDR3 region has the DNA TGTGCCAGCAGCGAAGGACAGATCTATGGCTACACCTTC.

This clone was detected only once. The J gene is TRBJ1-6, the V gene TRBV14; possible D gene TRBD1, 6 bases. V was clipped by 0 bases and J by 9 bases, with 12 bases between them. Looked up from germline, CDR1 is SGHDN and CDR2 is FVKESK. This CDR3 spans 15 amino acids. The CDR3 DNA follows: TGTGCCAGCAGCCAAGATGCAGGGGCCGGTTCACCCCTCCACTTT. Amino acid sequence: CASSQDAGAGSPLHF.

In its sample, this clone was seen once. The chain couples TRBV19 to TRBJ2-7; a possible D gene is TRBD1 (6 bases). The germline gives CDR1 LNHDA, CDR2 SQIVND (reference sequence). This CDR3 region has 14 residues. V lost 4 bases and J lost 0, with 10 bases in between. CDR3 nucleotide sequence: TGTGCCAGTAGTACGAAGGACAGCTCCTACGAGCAGTACTTC. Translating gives CASSTKDSSYEQYF.

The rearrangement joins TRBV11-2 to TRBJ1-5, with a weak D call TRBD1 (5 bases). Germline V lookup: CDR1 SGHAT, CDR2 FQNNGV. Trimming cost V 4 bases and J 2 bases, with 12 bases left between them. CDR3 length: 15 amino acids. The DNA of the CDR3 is TGTGCCAGCAGCTCCCGCAGGGAAGGCAATCAGCCCCAGCATTTT. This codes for CASSSRREGNQPQHF.

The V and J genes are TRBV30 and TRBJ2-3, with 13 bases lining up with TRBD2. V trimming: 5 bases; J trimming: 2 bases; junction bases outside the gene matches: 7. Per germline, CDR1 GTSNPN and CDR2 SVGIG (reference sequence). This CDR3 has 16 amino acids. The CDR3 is CAWSRGTSGATDTQYF. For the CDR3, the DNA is TGTGCCTGGTCTCGAGGGACTAGCGGGGCCACAGATACGCAGTATTTT.

The CDR3 region is CASSPRTGIPNYGYTF. CDR3 coding DNA: TGTGCCAGCAGTCCTCGAACAGGGATACCTAACTATGGCTACACCTTC. J is TRBJ1-2 and V is TRBV5-4; the D gene is possibly TRBD1 (6 bases). V was cut by 5 bases and J by 0 bases, with 17 bases left in between. From germline, CDR1 is SGHNT and CDR2 YYREEE (reference sequence). The CDR3 is made up of 16 amino acids.

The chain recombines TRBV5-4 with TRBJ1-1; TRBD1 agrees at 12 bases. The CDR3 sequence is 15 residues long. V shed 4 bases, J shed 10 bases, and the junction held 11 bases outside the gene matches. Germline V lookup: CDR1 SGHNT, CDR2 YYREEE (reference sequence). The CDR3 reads CASSREPGQGARAFF. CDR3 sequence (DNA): TGTGCCAGCAGCAGGGAACCGGGACAGGGGGCGCGAGCTTTCTTT.

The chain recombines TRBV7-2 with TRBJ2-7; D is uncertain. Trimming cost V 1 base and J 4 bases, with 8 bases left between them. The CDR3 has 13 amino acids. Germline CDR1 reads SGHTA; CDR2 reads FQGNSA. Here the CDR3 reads CASSLVADYEQYF. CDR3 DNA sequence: TGTGCCAGCAGCTTAGTCGCAGATTACGAGCAGTACTTC.

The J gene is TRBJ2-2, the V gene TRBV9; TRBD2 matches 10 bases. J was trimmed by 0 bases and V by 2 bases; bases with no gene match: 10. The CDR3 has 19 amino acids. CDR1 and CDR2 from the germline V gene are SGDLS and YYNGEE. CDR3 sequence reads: CASSVPSGGDNTNTGELFF. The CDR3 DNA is TGTGCCAGCAGCGTCCCTAGCGGGGGTGACAACACGAACACCGGGGAGCTGTTTTTT.

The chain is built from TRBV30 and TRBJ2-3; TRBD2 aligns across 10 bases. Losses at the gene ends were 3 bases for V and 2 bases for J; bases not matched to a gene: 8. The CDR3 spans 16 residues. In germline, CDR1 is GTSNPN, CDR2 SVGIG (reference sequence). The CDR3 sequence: CAWRPISGGLTDTQYF. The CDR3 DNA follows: TGTGCCTGGAGGCCGATTAGCGGGGGGCTCACAGATACGCAGTATTTT.

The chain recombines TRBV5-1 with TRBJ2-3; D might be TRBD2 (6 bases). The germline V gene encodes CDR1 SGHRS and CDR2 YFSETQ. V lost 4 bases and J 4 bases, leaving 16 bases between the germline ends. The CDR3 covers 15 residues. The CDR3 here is CASSRDSTRADTQYF. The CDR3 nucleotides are TGCGCCAGCAGCCGGGACTCCACCAGGGCAGATACGCAGTATTTT.

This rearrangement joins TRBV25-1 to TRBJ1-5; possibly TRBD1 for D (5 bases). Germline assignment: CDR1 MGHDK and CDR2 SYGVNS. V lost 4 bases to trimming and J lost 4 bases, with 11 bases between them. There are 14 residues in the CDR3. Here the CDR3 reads CASSGGRVNQPQHF. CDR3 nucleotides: TGTGCCAGCAGTGGTGGCAGGGTGAATCAGCCCCAGCATTTT.